This TCR beta chain was profiled in a study of blood T cells in healthy people across ages. A remark on this clonotype: Antigen: not known. A clone one base away is much larger, so this may be a read error.

It was with a sample-barcoded 5' primer and a J-beta primer mix that a second PCR of roughly 7 to 12 cycles was run. TCRdb redid the calling of the 5' RACE reads with MiXCR, one entry per CDR3 protein. The sample lists more than 800,000 distinct CDR3 sequences; under 30% were seen once. The CDR3 loop spans 17 amino acids. Broader study findings: Long-lived donors carried more naive CD4+ cells and greater diversity than aged donors.

V gene TRBV12-3 or TRBV12-4 combines with J gene TRBJ2-5; TRBD1 aligns across 9 bases. The clonotype was recovered from a woman of 80 years or more in good health. Specimen: blood. The CDR3 DNA sequence: TGTGCCGGCAGTAACTCACAGGGGGCGAAGGGCCAAGAGACCCAGTACTTC. It yields the protein CAGSNSQGAKGQETQYF.